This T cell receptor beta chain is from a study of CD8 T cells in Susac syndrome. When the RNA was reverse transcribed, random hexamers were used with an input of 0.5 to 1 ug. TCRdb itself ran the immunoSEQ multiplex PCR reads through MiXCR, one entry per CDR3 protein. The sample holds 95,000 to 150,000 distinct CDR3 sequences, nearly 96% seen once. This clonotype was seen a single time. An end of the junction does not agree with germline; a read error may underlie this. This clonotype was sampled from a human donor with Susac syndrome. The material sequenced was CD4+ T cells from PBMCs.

CDR3 sequence reads: CSVEGTAKETQHF. In nucleotides, the CDR3 is TGCAGCGTTGAAGGGACAGCCAAAGAGACCCAGCACTTC. The genes are TRBV29-1 and TRBJ2-5; possible D gene TRBD1, 6 bases. Per germline, CDR1 SQVTM and CDR2 ANQGSEA. The CDR3 contains 13 residues.